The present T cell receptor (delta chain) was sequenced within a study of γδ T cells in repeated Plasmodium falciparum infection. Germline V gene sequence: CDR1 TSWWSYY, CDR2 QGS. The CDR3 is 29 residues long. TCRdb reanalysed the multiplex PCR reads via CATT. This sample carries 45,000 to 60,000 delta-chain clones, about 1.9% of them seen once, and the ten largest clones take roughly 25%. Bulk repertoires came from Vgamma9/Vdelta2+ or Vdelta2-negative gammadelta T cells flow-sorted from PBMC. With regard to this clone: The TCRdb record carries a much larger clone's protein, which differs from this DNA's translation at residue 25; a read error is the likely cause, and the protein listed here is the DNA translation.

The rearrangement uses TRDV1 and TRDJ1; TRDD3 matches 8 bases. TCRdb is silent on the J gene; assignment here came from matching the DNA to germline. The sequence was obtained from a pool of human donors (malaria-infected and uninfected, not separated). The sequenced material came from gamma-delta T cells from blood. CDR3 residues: CALGETVGFLWYWGPRPLSQLLYTAKLIF. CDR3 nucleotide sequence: TGTGCTCTTGGGGAAACTGTCGGCTTCCTTTGGTACTGGGGGCCCCGGCCCTTGTCCCAGCTTTTGTACACCGCTAAACTCATCTTT.